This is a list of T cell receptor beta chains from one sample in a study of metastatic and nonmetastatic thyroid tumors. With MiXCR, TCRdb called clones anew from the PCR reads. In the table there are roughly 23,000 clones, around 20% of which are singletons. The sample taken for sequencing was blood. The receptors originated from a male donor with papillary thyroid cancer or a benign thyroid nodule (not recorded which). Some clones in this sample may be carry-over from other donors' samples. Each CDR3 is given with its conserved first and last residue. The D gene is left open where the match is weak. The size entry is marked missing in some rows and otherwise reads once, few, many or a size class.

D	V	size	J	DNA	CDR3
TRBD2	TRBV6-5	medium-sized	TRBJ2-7	TGTGCCAGCAGTTACTTGACTAGCGGGAGCGAGCAGTACTTC	CASSYLTSGSEQYF
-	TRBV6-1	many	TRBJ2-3	TGTGCCAGCAGTGAAGCGGGGGTACAAGCGGGAGATACGCAGTATTTT	CASSEAGVQAGDTQYF
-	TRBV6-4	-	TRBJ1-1	TGTGCCACCATTGTTGAAGCTTTCTTT	CATIVEAFF
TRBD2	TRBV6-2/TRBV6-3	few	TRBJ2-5	TGTGCCAGCATGGCGACTAGCGGGAGGGGCGGGACCCAGTACTTC	CASMATSGRGGTQYF
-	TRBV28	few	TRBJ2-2	TGTGCCAGCAGATCTACGGGAACCGGGGAGCTGTTTTTT	CASRSTGTGELFF
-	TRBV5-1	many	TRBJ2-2	TGCGCCAGCAGCGTACAACAGGGCAGCACCGGGGAGCTGTTTTTT	CASSVQQGSTGELFF
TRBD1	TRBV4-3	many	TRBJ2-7	TGCGCCAGCAGCCCTGGGACAGGGGGTGCCTACGAGCAGTACTTC	CASSPGTGGAYEQYF
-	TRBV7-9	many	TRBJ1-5	TGTGCCAGCAGCTTAGACGGGTATAGCAATCAGCCCCAGCATTTT	CASSLDGYSNQPQHF
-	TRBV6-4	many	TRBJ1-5	TGTGCCAGCAGTGTTGGGGCAGGGCAGCCCCAGCATTTT	CASSVGAGQPQHF
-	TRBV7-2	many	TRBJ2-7	TGTGCCAGCAGCTCGCAGGGTGGGAACGAGCAGTACTTC	CASSSQGGNEQYF
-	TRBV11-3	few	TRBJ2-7	TGTGCCAGCAGGGGGGGAGGCGGCGAGCAGTACTTC	CASRGGGGEQYF
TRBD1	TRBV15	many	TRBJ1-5	TGTGCCACCAGCACGGACAGGTTGGCGAGGGGATATAGCAATCAGCCCCAGCATTTT	CATSTDRLARGYSNQPQHF
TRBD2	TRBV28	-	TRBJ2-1	TGTGCCAGCATGGAGTTAGCGGGAGGTGAGCAGTTCTTC	CASMELAGGEQFF
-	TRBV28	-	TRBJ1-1	TGTGCTGGCACGGGGGGGCGGGACACTGAAGCTTTCTTT	CAGTGGRDTEAFF
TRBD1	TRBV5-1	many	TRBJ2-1	TGCGCCAGCAGCCAAGGGACAGGGCGCGCCGATGAGCAGTTCTTC	CASSQGTGRADEQFF
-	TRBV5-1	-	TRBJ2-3	TGCGCCATCAGCTTGAGTGCTCAGGCATATACGCAGTATTTT	CAISLSAQAYTQYF
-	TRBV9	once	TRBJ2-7	TGTGCCAGCAGCATCGGTTCATGCTCGACCTACGAGCAGTACTTC	CASSIGSCSTYEQYF
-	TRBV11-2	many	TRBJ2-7	TGTGCCAGCAGCTTATCTACATTCAGCTCCTACGAGCAGTACTTC	CASSLSTFSSYEQYF
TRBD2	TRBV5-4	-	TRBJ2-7	TGTGCCAGCAGCTCGGGACTAGCGGGGGTTCAACCCTACGAGCAGTACTTC	CASSSGLAGVQPYEQYF
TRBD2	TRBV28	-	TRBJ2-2	TGTGCCAGCAGACAACCGGGACTAGCGGGAGACCCAAACACCGGGGAGCTGTTTTTT	CASRQPGLAGDPNTGELFF
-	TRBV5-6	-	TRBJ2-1	TGTTCCAGCAGGGTCCGGGACTCATACAATGAGCGGTTCTTC	CSSRVRDSYNERFF
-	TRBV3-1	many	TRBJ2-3	TGTGCCAGCAGCCAGATAGCGACAGATACGCAGTATTTT	CASSQIATDTQYF
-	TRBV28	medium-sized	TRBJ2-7	TGTGCCAGCAGTTTAGTGGAGGGGGCTTCCTACGAGCAGTACTTC	CASSLVEGASYEQYF
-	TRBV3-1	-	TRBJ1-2	TGTGCCAGCAGCCAAGACAGGGTCTGTGGCTACACCTTC	CASSQDRVCGYTF
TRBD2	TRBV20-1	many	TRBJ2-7	TGCAGTGCCAGGCGGGGGATCGTTTACGAGCAGTACTTC	CSARRGIVYEQYF
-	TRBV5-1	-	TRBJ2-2	TGCGCCAGCAGTAGATGCGGAGACCCCCTAGGTGGGGAGCTGTTTTTT	CASSRCGDPLGGELFF
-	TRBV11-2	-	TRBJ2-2	TGTGCCAGCATCTATGCCACCGGGGAGCTGTTTTTT	CASIYATGELFF
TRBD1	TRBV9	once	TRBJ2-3	TGTGCCAGCAGCTCGGCGTGGGCAGGGGGCATGTCAGATACGCAGTATTTT	CASSSAWAGGMSDTQYF
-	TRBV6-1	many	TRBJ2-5	TGTGCCAGCTTGGGATGGCCCCAAGAGACCCAGTACTTC	CASLGWPQETQYF
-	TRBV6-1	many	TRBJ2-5	TGTGCCAGCAGTTTGAGGGGGGGCGGGTCAAGGGAGGCCCAGTACTTC	CASSLRGGGSREAQYF
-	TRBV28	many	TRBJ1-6	TGTGCCAGCGGGAACCTCGAACCACCCCTCCACTTT	CASGNLEPPLHF
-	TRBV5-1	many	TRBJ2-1	TGCGCCAGCAGCTTGGACTCCTCATACAATGAGCAGTTCTTC	CASSLDSSYNEQFF
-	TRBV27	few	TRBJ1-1	TGTGCCAGCGAGGAAACTGAAGCTTTCTTT	CASEETEAFF
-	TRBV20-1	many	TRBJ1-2	TGCAGTGCTTACAGGGTAGACTATGGCTACACCTTC	CSAYRVDYGYTF
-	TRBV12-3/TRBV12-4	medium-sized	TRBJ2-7	TGTGCCAGCAGTTTGAGGAATTCTTCACACGAGCAGTACTTC	CASSLRNSSHEQYF
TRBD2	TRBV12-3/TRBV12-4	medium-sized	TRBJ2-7	TGTGCCAGCAGATCCGGGACTAGCGGGAGATTACACGAGCAGTACTTC	CASRSGTSGRLHEQYF
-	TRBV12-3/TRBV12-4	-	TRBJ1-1	TGTGCCAGCATTTTAGTAGTTGGTGGAACTTTGAACACTGAAGCTTTCTTT	CASILVVGGTLNTEAFF
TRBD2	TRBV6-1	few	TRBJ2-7	TGTGCCAGCAGTCGGGTGGGCGCGGGAGCCAACTATCAGTACTTC	CASSRVGAGANYQYF
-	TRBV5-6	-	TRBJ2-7	TGTGCCAGCAGCTCCTATCGTTGGGCCGGATCCTACGAGCAGTACTTC	CASSSYRWAGSYEQYF
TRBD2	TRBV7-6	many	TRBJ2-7	TGTGCCAGCAGCTTAGGGACTAGCGGAGGCTACGAGCAGTACTTC	CASSLGTSGGYEQYF
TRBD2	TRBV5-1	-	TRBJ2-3	TGCGCCAGCAGGATAGCGGGTCAAGGAGATACGCAGTATTTT	CASRIAGQGDTQYF
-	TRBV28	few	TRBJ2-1	TGTGCCAGCAGTGGGATACAGGCCACCTCCTACAATGAGCAGTTCTTC	CASSGIQATSYNEQFF
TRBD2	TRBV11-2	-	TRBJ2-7	TGTGCCAGCGGCTCCGAAGCGGGGGGACCCTACGAGCAGTACTTC	CASGSEAGGPYEQYF
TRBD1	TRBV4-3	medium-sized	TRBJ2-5	TGCGCCAGCAGCCAAGATTTGGGCGGGACAGGGGGAGAGACCCAGTACTTC	CASSQDLGGTGGETQYF
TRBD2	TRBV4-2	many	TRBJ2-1	TGTGCCAGCAGCCACCGGGACAAGCTTAGGGCGGGAGGGCCTGAAGAGCAGTTCTTC	CASSHRDKLRAGGPEEQFF
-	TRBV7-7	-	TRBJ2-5	TGTGCTAGCAGCAATCGAGAGACCCAGTACTTC	CASSNRETQYF
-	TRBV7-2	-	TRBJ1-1	TGTGCCAGCATCAACCCCCTGGGTGCTTTCTTT	CASINPLGAFF
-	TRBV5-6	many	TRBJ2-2	TGTGCCAGCAGCTTGTACACCGGGGAGCTGTTTTTT	CASSLYTGELFF
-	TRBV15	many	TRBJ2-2	TGTGCCACCAGCCCTGGGACTGCGAACACCGGGGAGCTGTTTTTT	CATSPGTANTGELFF
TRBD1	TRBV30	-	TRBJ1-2	TGTGCCTGGAGTAAGGACAGGGGTTGGTATGGCTACACCTTC	CAWSKDRGWYGYTF